One and the same sample provided the 18 T cell receptor beta chains below, sequenced in a study of T cell responses to AZD1222 COVID-19 vaccine. Profiling relied on immunoSEQ multiplex PCR, and the TCRdb table lists in-frame clones only, not all of them. The data contain 100,000 to 150,000 clones, over 75% of them singletons. Material: peripheral blood, obtained on day 0 of AZD1222 vaccination. The source is an adult in good health.

Points on this clone: Since no conserved phenylalanine or tryptophan closes the CDR3, a read error is the likely cause. No DNA is shown, since the ends of the CDR3 on it are uncertain; the CDR3 is the one TCRdb lists. The chain employs TRBV21-1 and TRBJ1-1. TRBV21-1 is recorded as a pseudogene. The CDR3 numbers 8 amino acids, ends counted. This CDR3 reads CASSKGGG.

This clone was observed once. This chain joins TRBV19 and TRBJ1-3; 7 positions agree with TRBD1. The CDR3 spans 13 residues. Trimming removed 5 bases from V and 12 bases from J; junction bases left unmatched: 10. Germline V CDR1 and CDR2: LNHDA, SQIVND (reference sequence). The DNA for the CDR3 is TGTGCCAGTAGTCCGACAGGGAATCGGGGCATATATTTT. It specifies CASSPTGNRGIYF.

This chain joins TRBV4-2 and TRBJ1-5; maybe TRBD1 (6 bases). The CDR3 loop spans 14 amino acids. Germline CDR1 reads LGHNA; CDR2 reads YNFKEQ. V dropped 5 bases and J dropped 2 bases, with 10 bases sitting between them. CDR3 sequence reads: CASSITGRNQPQHF. CDR3 DNA: TGTGCCAGCAGCATTACAGGGCGCAATCAGCCCCAGCATTTT.

This clone was seen only a few times. At one boundary the junction diverges from the germline segment, which might be a read error. This chain connects TRBV7-7 to TRBJ2-7, with TRBD2 as a possible D gene (5 bases). The germline CDR1 and CDR2 sequences are SSHAT and FNYEAQ (reference sequence). This CDR3 region has 15 residues. The CDR3 spells CASSLGLAGGGEQYF. CDR3 bases: TGTGCTAGCAGCTTAGGTCTAGCCGGAGGAGGCGAGCAGTACTTC.

The V gene is TRBV6-5, the J gene TRBJ2-2; D possibly corresponds to TRBD1 (5 bases). This CDR3 is 13 amino acids long. Germline V gives CDR1 MNHEY, CDR2 SVGAGI. Trimming removed 7 bases at V and 0 bases at J, with 6 bases between. The CDR3 nucleotides are TGTGCCAGCACGGACACGAACACCGGGGAGCTGTTTTTT. Its translation is CASTDTNTGELFF.

The chain uses TRBV2 and TRBJ2-7; D may match TRBD1 or TRBD2 (7 bases each). This CDR3 spans 14 amino acids. The germline gives CDR1 SNHLY, CDR2 FYNNEI. Between the trimmed V and J ends, which lost 7 bases and 3 bases, there was a span of 16 bases. Here the CDR3 DNA reads TGTGCCAGCAATAGACAGGGCGGGGGCTACGAGCAGTACTTC. The encoded protein is CASNRQGGGYEQYF.

This clone was counted once. V usage is TRBV2 and J usage is TRBJ1-2; unclear D gene. CDR3 size: 13 residues. V was shortened by 10 bases and J by 7 bases, with 19 bases between the two germline ends. CDR1 is SNHLY and CDR2 is FYNNEI in the germline V gene. This chain's CDR3 is CATTVEKRTGYTF. The CDR3 DNA is TGTGCCACCACGGTCGAGAAAAGGACTGGCTACACCTTC.

The chain combines TRBV4-1 with TRBJ2-1; D possibly corresponds to TRBD2 (5 bases). V gave up 3 bases and J gave up 6 bases, with 12 bases separating them. Germline lookup yields CDR1 MGHRA and CDR2 YSYEKL. This CDR3 spans 14 amino acids. CDR3 in DNA: TGCGCCAGCAGCCAGTACCCGACTACCAATGAGCAGTTCTTC. Amino acids: CASSQYPTTNEQFF.

The chain uses TRBV30 and TRBJ2-3, with 8 bases aligning to TRBD2. Trimming cost V 3 bases and J 2 bases; bases outside gene matches: 7. In germline, CDR1 is GTSNPN, CDR2 SVGIG (reference sequence). The CDR3 has 15 residues. The CDR3, as DNA: TGTGCCTGGAGCCGTAGCGGGGCCAACACAGATACGCAGTATTTT. The encoded protein is CAWSRSGANTDTQYF.

This clone occurred once. The genes are TRBV10-2 and TRBJ2-1; 8 bases fit TRBD2. The CDR3 loop spans 15 amino acids. After removal of 3 bases from V and 4 bases from J, the junction contained 5 bases not matched to a gene. Germline CDR1 and CDR2: WSHSY and SAAADI. CDR3 sequence reads: CASSEAGESYNEQFF. In DNA form, the CDR3 reads TGCGCCAGCAGTGAAGCGGGGGAGAGTTACAATGAGCAGTTCTTC.

This chain uses TRBV30 with TRBJ2-5; 8 nucleotides match TRBD1. Germline loops: CDR1 GTSNPN, CDR2 SVGIG (reference sequence). Trimming removed 3 bases from V and 4 bases from J; junction bases left unmatched: 4. The CDR3 runs to 13 residues. In nucleotides, the CDR3 is TGTGCCTGGAGCCAGGGGGCTCGAGAGACCCAGTACTTC. Translating it yields CAWSQGARETQYF.

The chain couples TRBV5-8 to TRBJ1-3, with D perhaps matching TRBD1 (5 bases). The ends were cut back, 4 bases at V and 6 bases at J, with 14 bases in the middle. The CDR3 covers 14 residues. The germline CDR1 and CDR2 sequences are SGHTS and YDEGEE. CDR3 DNA sequence: TGTGCCAGCAGCCCAACAGGACGTGTAAACACCATATATTTT. This codes for CASSPTGRVNTIYF.

This chain connects TRBV15 to TRBJ1-5; D is perhaps TRBD1 (5 bases). The V gene's germline CDR1 is LNHNV and CDR2 YYDKDF (reference sequence). Trimming stripped 0 bases from V and 4 bases from J, with 10 bases between. The CDR3 spans 15 residues. The CDR3 nucleotides read TGTGCCACCAGCAGAGATAACAGGAATAATCAGCCCCAGCATTTT. This encodes CATSRDNRNNQPQHF. Complete variable domain (other parts from reference TRBV15 and TRBJ1-5): DAMVIQNPRYQVTQFGKPVTLSCSQTLNHNVMYWYQQKSSQAPKLLFHYYDKDFNNEADTPDNFQSRRPNTSFCFLDIRSPGLGDTAMYLCATSRDNRNNQPQHFGDGTRLSIL.

This chain connects TRBV30 to TRBJ1-3; 11 nucleotides line up with TRBD1. With 5 bases clipped from V and 4 bases from J, the junction kept 4 bases outside the gene matches. Germline-derived CDR1 and CDR2 are GTSNPN and SVGIG (reference sequence). This CDR3 has 14 residues. The CDR3 DNA follows: TGTGCCTGGGGGACAGGGGGTCGAGGAAACACCATATATTTT. Translating gives CAWGTGGRGNTIYF.

There are a few counts of this clone. The chain recombines TRBV21-1 with TRBJ2-2. TRBV21-1 is tagged as a pseudogene. The CDR3 consists of 16 residues. The CDR3 region is CASSKSDDPCCGELFF. DNA for the CDR3: TGTGCCAGCAGCAAATCTGACGACCCCTGCTGCGGGGAGCTGTTTTTT.

The chain employs TRBV6-5 and TRBJ1-5; 7 positions agree with TRBD1. CDR3 length: 15 residues. Germline assignment: CDR1 MNHEY and CDR2 SVGAGI. Germline trimming cut 2 bases from V and 1 base from J; bases unmatched to any gene: 2. The CDR3 DNA is TGTGCCAGCAGTTACCAGGGGGGCAGCAATCAGCCCCAGCATTTT. It codes for CASSYQGGSNQPQHF.

The J gene is TRBJ1-5, the V gene TRBV7-6; D uncertain. Per germline, CDR1 SGHVS and CDR2 FNYEAQ. V was pared by 1 base and J by 1 base, with 11 bases between. The CDR3 contains 16 residues. The CDR3 sequence: CASSLGGSGSNQPQHF. CDR3 bases: TGTGCCAGCAGCTTAGGAGGGTCCGGGAGCAATCAGCCCCAGCATTTT.

The chain recombines TRBV3-1 (or the pseudogene TRBV3-2) with TRBJ2-7; the D gene is possibly TRBD1 (6 bases). The CDR3 covers 17 residues. Germline values: CDR1 LGHDT, CDR2 YNNKEL (reference sequence). Trimming took 0 bases from V and 5 from J, leaving 20 bases between them. The CDR3 is CASSQEAYRDLRHEQYF. In DNA form, the CDR3 reads TGTGCCAGCAGCCAAGAGGCTTACAGGGACCTTCGGCACGAGCAGTACTTC.